These T cell receptor beta chains were read from a single sample in a study of blood T cell repertoires in COVID-19. The table came from immunoSEQ multiplex PCR; TCRdb's copy has only in-frame clones and leaves some out. The sample records 150,000 to 200,000 clones, 70% to 85% being singletons. Sequenced material: PBMCs or T cells enriched from blood (not recorded which). The receptors were gathered from a woman aged 70 to 79 in a cohort exposed to, infected with or recovered from COVID-19 (not recorded which). Both conserved end residues are part of each CDR3. The D gene is left open where the match is weak. Some rows mark clone size as missing; the rest say once, few, many or name a class of expanded clone.

>TRBD1|NA|TRBV28|TRBJ2-3
CASSHTTGPDTQYF
TGTGCCAGCAGTCATACGACAGGGCCAGATACGCAGTATTTT
>NA|NA|TRBV24-1|TRBJ2-3
CATRDKLTDTQYF
TGTGCCACCAGGGACAAACTCACAGATACGCAGTATTTT
>TRBD1|NA|TRBV25-1|TRBJ2-3
CASGGQGTDTQYF
TGTGCCAGCGGGGGACAGGGCACAGATACGCAGTATTTT
>NA|NA|TRBV5-1|TRBJ2-1
CASTLDRLNNEQFF
TGCGCCAGCACCCTAGATCGCCTGAACAATGAGCAGTTCTTC
>TRBD1|NA|TRBV19|TRBJ1-2
CASSRTGGIEYYGYTF
TGTGCCAGTAGTAGAACAGGGGGCATCGAGTACTATGGCTACACCTTC
>TRBD1|NA|TRBV28|TRBJ1-6
CASSSLTGQEAYSPLHF
TGTGCCAGCAGCTCCTTAACGGGACAGGAGGCCTATTCACCCCTCCACTTT
>TRBD1|NA|TRBV6-6|TRBJ2-3
CASSYRTGRPDTQYF
TGTGCCAGCAGTTACCGGACAGGGCGCCCAGATACGCAGTATTTT
>NA|NA|TRBV18|TRBJ1-4
CASSPTEGEKLFF
TGTGCCAGCTCACCAACAGAAGGAGAAAAACTGTTTTTT
>TRBD1|NA|TRBV6-2/TRBV6-3|TRBJ2-1
CASSRTGPNEQFF
TGTGCCAGCAGTAGGACAGGGCCCAATGAGCAGTTCTTC
>NA|NA|TRBV19|TRBJ2-1
CASSIPSASYNEQFF
TGTGCCAGTAGTATCCCTAGCGCGTCCTACAATGAGCAGTTCTTC
>NA|NA|TRBV11-2|TRBJ2-1
CASSPGPYNEQFF
TGTGCCAGCAGCCCTGGGCCTTACAATGAGCAGTTCTTC
>TRBD1|NA|TRBV2|TRBJ1-5
CASSEPQGAGDQPQHF
TGTGCCAGCAGTGAACCGCAGGGGGCGGGAGATCAGCCCCAGCATTTT
>TRBD2|once|TRBV28|TRBJ2-5
CATVAGGREETQYF
TGTGCCACCGTAGCGGGAGGGAGGGAAGAGACCCAGTACTTC
>TRBD2|NA|TRBV27|TRBJ2-7
CASSTGLAGARQYF
TGTGCCAGCAGTACGGGACTAGCGGGCGCAAGGCAGTACTTC
>TRBD1|NA|TRBV9|TRBJ2-3
CASSLRQGPDTQYF
TGTGCCAGCAGCCTTCGACAGGGGCCAGATACGCAGTATTTT
>TRBD1|NA|TRBV12-3/TRBV12-4|TRBJ1-5
CASSRQGQPQHF
TGTGCCAGCAGTCGACAGGGCCAGCCCCAGCATTTT
>NA|NA|TRBV11-2|TRBJ2-1
CASSLIAPFGSEQFF
TGTGCCAGCAGCTTAATAGCGCCTTTCGGGAGTGAGCAGTTCTTC
>NA|NA|TRBV14|TRBJ2-1
CASSQVAVSYNEQFF
TGTGCCAGCAGCCAAGTAGCGGTGTCCTACAATGAGCAGTTCTTC
>NA|few|TRBV4-2|TRBJ1-4
CASSQGPTGNLEKLFF
TGTGCCAGCAGCCAAGGTCCAACCGGGAACTTAGAAAAACTGTTTTTT
>NA|NA|TRBV12-3/TRBV12-4|TRBJ1-2
CASNLEWSGYTF
TGTGCCAGCAATTTAGAATGGAGCGGCTACACCTTC
>NA|NA|TRBV5-1|TRBJ1-1
CASSPALSSNTEAFF
TGCGCCAGCAGCCCTGCACTGTCCTCGAACACTGAAGCTTTCTTT
>NA|NA|TRBV5-1|TRBJ2-2
CASSFRRENTGELFF
TGCGCCAGCAGCTTTCGGCGGGAGAACACCGGGGAGCTGTTTTTT
>NA|once|TRBV11-1|TRBJ2-7
CASNLPGVLAYEQYF
TGTGCCAGCAACTTGCCAGGGGTTCTGGCCTACGAGCAGTACTTC
>TRBD1|NA|TRBV12-5|TRBJ2-5
CASGPGTGPEETQYF
TGTGCTAGTGGTCCCGGGACAGGGCCCGAGGAGACCCAGTACTTC
>NA|NA|TRBV28|TRBJ1-2
CASSAGPSSYGYTF
TGTGCCAGCAGTGCGGGCCCATCGTCCTATGGCTACACCTTC
>NA|NA|TRBV25-1|TRBJ1-3
CASSPGSFGNTIYF
TGTGCCAGCAGTCCCGGGTCCTTTGGAAACACCATATATTTT
>TRBD1|NA|TRBV19|TRBJ2-3
CASAGGWSTDTQYF
TGTGCCAGTGCAGGGGGCTGGAGCACAGATACGCAGTATTTT
>TRBD1|NA|TRBV14|TRBJ1-6
CASSQITGTGNSPLHF
TGTGCCAGCAGCCAGATCACCGGGACAGGGAACTCACCCCTCCACTTT
>NA|NA|TRBV20-1|TRBJ1-1
CSAGEARAFF
TGCAGTGCCGGCGAAGCCAGGGCTTTCTTT
>NA|NA|TRBV27|TRBJ1-3
CASSARVGNTIYF
TGTGCCAGCAGTGCCAGGGTAGGAAACACCATATATTTT
>TRBD1|NA|TRBV10-3|TRBJ1-2
CATRDREIGGYTF
TGTGCCACCCGGGACAGGGAGATTGGTGGCTACACCTTC
>TRBD1|NA|TRBV18|TRBJ2-5
CASSRLGTVQETQYF
TGTGCCAGCTCAAGACTTGGGACAGTACAAGAGACCCAGTACTTC
>NA|NA|TRBV2|TRBJ1-1
CASRPAGQREAFF
TGTGCCAGCAGACCCGCCGGACAGAGAGAAGCTTTCTTT
>NA|few|TRBV14|TRBJ1-6
CASSQFNRDNSPLHF
TGTGCCAGCAGCCAATTTAACAGAGATAATTCACCCCTCCACTTT
>NA|NA|TRBV7-2|TRBJ2-5
CASSLPGGTGQETQYF
TGTGCCAGCAGCTTACCCGGGGGGACAGGCCAAGAGACCCAGTACTTC
>NA|NA|TRBV15|TRBJ2-7
CATSRDRGDYEQYF
TGTGCCACCAGCAGAGACAGGGGCGACTACGAGCAGTACTTC
>TRBD1|once|TRBV6-2/TRBV6-3|TRBJ1-5
CASSYRNRGSDQPQHF
TGTGCCAGCAGTTATCGGAACAGGGGGAGCGATCAGCCCCAGCATTTT
>NA|NA|TRBV9|TRBJ2-1
CASSPDGDSYNEQFF
TGTGCCAGCAGCCCCGATGGGGACTCTTACAATGAGCAGTTCTTC
>TRBD2|NA|TRBV9|TRBJ2-2
CASSASGLVNTGELFF
TGTGCCAGCAGCGCGTCGGGACTAGTGAACACCGGGGAGCTGTTTTTT
>NA|NA|TRBV9|TRBJ2-7
CASSVVQSLYEQYF
TGTGCCAGCAGCGTGGTACAGTCCTTATACGAGCAGTACTTC
>TRBD2|NA|TRBV18|TRBJ2-3
CASSRSTSGLGDTQYF
TGTGCCAGCTCTCGATCCACTAGCGGACTCGGAGATACGCAGTATTTT
>NA|NA|TRBV2|TRBJ1-5
CASSEGRGYQPQHF
TGTGCCAGCAGTGAAGGCAGGGGATACCAGCCCCAGCATTTT
>NA|NA|TRBV27|TRBJ1-2
CASRIGQGYDGYTF
TGTGCCAGCAGAATAGGGCAGGGCTATGATGGCTACACCTTC
>TRBD2|NA|TRBV27|TRBJ2-1
CASSLYSPGLANTRLFF
TGTGCCAGCAGTTTATACTCTCCGGGACTAGCGAACACGAGGTTGTTCTTC
>TRBD2|NA|TRBV7-8|TRBJ2-1
CASSSGLAAEQFF
TGTGCCAGCAGCTCCGGACTAGCTGCTGAGCAGTTCTTC
>TRBD2|NA|TRBV9|TRBJ2-5
CASSVGLAETQYF
TGTGCCAGCAGCGTAGGACTAGCGGAGACCCAGTACTTC
>NA|NA|TRBV5-8|TRBJ2-7
CASSPVREQYF
TGTGCCAGCAGCCCGGTTCGCGAGCAGTACTTC
>TRBD1|once|TRBV3-1/TRBV3-2|TRBJ1-2
CASSPYRGHGYGYTF
TGTGCCAGCAGCCCTTACAGGGGGCATGGCTATGGCTACACCTTC
>NA|NA|TRBV7-2|TRBJ2-7
CASSLRDTLYEQYF
TGTGCCAGCAGCTTAAGGGACACTCTCTACGAGCAGTACTTC
>NA|NA|TRBV21-1|TRBJ1-1
CASSTLTSGATEAFF
TGTGCCAGCAGCACCCTGACCTCGGGTGCCACTGAAGCTTTCTTT
>TRBD1|once|TRBV7-7|TRBJ1-5
CASSPNRGSIKAQHF
TGTGCTAGCAGCCCAAACAGGGGGTCAATCAAGGCCCAGCATTTT
>TRBD2|NA|TRBV5-1|TRBJ2-1
CASSFTGTRSYNEQFF
TGCGCCAGCAGCTTCACCGGGACTAGGAGTTACAATGAGCAGTTCTTC
>NA|NA|TRBV5-6|TRBJ1-3
CASSPFGLGNTIYF
TGTGCCAGCAGCCCCTTCGGGTTGGGAAACACCATATATTTT
>NA|NA|TRBV21-1|TRBJ2-1
CASSGSWYNEQFF
TGTGCCAGCAGCGGGAGTTGGTACAATGAGCAGTTCTTC
>TRBD2|NA|TRBV2|TRBJ2-2
CASSRNSGTYTGELFF
TGTGCCAGCAGTAGGAATAGCGGGACATACACCGGGGAGCTGTTTTTT